In this sample, the clone carrying this T cell receptor (beta chain) turned up many times. Its target is unknown. This entry comes from a study of molecular identifiers for immune sequencing clone quantification. Across the whole study: Five aliquots were made in replicates from the RNA of approximately 20,000 or 98,000 naive CD8 cells, and four were sequenced.

Study-wide results and limits: Clones carrying above 20 RNA copies accounted for over 98% of effector molecules, under 1% in naive cells.

Previously reported methods and listed TCR primers produced the bulk TCR libraries. TCRdb independently ran MiXCR on the PCR reads; one entry per CDR3 protein. The sample carries about 510,000 distinct CDR3 sequences, around 25% recorded once. Naive CD8 T cells underwent sorting with the CD8+CD4-CCR7+CD45RA+ definition. The germline V gene has CDR1 SGHRS and CDR2 YFSETQ. V dropped 3 bases and J dropped 4 bases, with 11 bases sitting between them. The CDR3 loop spans 14 amino acids. The rearrangement links TRBV5-1 to TRBJ2-1, with D tentatively TRBD1 (5 bases). Material: naive CD8+ T cells from blood, with Jurkat cell RNA spiked in. Subset meaning: FACS-sorted CD8+CD4-CCR7+CD45RA+ naive T cells. The TCR was taken from a human donor in good health. Some libraries in this study had Jurkat cell RNA spiked in. The CDR3 DNA follows: TGCGCCAGCAGCTGGACCACAGGTTACAATGAGCAGTTCTTC. The encoded protein is CASSWTTGYNEQFF.